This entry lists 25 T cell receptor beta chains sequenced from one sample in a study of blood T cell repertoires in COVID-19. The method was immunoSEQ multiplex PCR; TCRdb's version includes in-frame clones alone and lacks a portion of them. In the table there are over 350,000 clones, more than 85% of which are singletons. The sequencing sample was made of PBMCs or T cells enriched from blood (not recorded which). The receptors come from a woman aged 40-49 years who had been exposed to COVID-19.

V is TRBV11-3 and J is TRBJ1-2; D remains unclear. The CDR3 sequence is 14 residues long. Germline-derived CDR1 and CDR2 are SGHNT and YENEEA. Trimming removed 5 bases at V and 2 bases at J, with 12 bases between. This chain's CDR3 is CASSDWQSNYGYTF. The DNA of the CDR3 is TGTGCCAGCAGCGATTGGCAGTCCAACTATGGCTACACCTTC.

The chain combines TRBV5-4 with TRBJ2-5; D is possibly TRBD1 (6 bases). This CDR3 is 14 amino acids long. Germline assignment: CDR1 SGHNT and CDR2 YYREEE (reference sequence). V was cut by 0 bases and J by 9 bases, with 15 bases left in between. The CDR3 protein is CASSLVSNKGAQYF. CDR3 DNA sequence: TGTGCCAGCAGCTTGGTGAGCAATAAGGGGGCCCAGTACTTC.

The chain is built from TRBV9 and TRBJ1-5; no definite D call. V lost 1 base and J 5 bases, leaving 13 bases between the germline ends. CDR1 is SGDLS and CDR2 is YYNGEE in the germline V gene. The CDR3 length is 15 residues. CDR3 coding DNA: TGTGCCAGCAGCGTAAGCGCTTCCGAAGATCAGCCCCAGCATTTT. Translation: CASSVSASEDQPQHF.

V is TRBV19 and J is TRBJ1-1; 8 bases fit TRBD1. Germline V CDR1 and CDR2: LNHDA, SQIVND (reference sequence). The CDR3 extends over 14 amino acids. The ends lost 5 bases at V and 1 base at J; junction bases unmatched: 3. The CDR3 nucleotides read TGTGCCAGTAGTTTGGGACAGGCGAACACTGAAGCTTTCTTT. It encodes CASSLGQANTEAFF.

The CDR3 region is CSVRPGTEAFF. CDR3 in DNA: TGCAGCGTTCGCCCGGGCACTGAAGCTTTCTTT. The rearrangement joins TRBV29-1 to TRBJ1-1; D gene uncertain. Germline-derived CDR1 and CDR2 are SQVTM and ANQGSEA. V gave up 5 bases and J gave up 4 bases, with 8 bases separating them. CDR3 length: 11 residues.

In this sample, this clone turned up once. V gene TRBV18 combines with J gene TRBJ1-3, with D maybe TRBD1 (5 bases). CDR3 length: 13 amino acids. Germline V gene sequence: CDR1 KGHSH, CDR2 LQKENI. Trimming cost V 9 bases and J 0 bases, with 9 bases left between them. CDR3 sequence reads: CARGQGSGNTIYF. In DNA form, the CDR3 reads TGTGCCAGGGGTCAGGGCTCTGGAAACACCATATATTTT.

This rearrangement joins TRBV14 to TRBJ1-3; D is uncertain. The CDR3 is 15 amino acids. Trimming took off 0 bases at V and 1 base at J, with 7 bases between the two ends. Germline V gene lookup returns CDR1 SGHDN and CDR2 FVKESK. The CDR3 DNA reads TGTGCCAGCAGCCAAGATCGTCTGTCTGGAAACACCATATATTTT. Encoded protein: CASSQDRLSGNTIYF.

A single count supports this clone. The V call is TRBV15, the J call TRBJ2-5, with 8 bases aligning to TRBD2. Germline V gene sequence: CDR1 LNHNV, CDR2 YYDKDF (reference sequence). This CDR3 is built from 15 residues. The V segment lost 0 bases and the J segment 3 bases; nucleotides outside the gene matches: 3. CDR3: CATSRDLREEETQYF. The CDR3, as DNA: TGTGCCACCAGCAGAGATCTGCGGGAGGAAGAGACCCAGTACTTC.

Here the CDR3 DNA reads TGTGCCAGCAGCTCAGTCTCTGGGGCCAACGTCCTGACTTTC. Amino acids: CASSSVSGANVLTF. The chain combines TRBV5-6 with TRBJ2-6, with D uncertain. In germline, CDR1 is SGHDT, CDR2 YYEEEE. Between the trimmed V and J ends, which lost 3 bases and 0 bases, there was a span of 4 bases. This CDR3 is 14 amino acids long.

DNA of the CDR3: TGTGCCAGCAGACAAGGGGTCGAGCAGTACTTC. Its translation: CASRQGVEQYF. The genes are TRBV6-5 and TRBJ2-7; D might be TRBD1 (5 bases). The CDR3 extends over 11 amino acids. Germline V gene lookup returns CDR1 MNHEY and CDR2 SVGAGI. V lost 6 bases and J lost 6, with 9 bases in between.

The CDR3 nucleotides read TGTGCCAGCAGCTTGGGACAGGGCCTCTACGAGCAGTACTTC. Its translation: CASSLGQGLYEQYF. The chain links TRBV7-9 to TRBJ2-7; 9 nucleotides agree with TRBD1. Germline loops: CDR1 SEHNR, CDR2 FQNEAQ (reference sequence). This CDR3 contains 14 residues. V shed 3 bases, J shed 3 bases, and the junction held 3 bases outside the gene matches.

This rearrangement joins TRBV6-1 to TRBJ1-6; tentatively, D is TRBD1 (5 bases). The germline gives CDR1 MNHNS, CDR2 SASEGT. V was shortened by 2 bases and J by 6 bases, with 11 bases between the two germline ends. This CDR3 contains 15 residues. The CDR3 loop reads CASSEYNRLNSPLHF. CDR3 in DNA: TGTGCCAGCAGTGAATATAACAGGCTTAATTCACCCCTCCACTTT.

The CDR3 reads CAWRGDRAYYGYTF. The CDR3 DNA sequence: TGTGCCTGGAGGGGGGACAGAGCCTACTATGGCTACACCTTC. The genes are TRBV30 and TRBJ1-2, with 7 positions matching TRBD1. Germline V gene lookup returns CDR1 GTSNPN and CDR2 SVGIG (reference sequence). The length of the CDR3 is 14 residues. With 3 bases clipped from V and 3 bases from J, the junction kept 7 bases outside the gene matches.

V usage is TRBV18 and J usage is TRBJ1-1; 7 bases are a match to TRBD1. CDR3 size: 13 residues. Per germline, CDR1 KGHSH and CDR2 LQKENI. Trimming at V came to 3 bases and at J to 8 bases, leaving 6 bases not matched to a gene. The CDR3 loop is CASSPPQGWEAFF. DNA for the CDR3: TGTGCCAGCTCACCGCCACAGGGGTGGGAAGCTTTCTTT. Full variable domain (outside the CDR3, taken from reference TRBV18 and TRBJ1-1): NAGVMQNPRHLVRRRGQEARLRCSPMKGHSHVYWYRQLPEEGLKFMVYLQKENIIDESGMPKERFSAEFPKEGPSILRIQQVVRGDSAAYFCASSPPQGWEAFFGQGTRLTVV.

CDR3: CASSLSTGAYEQYF. For the CDR3, the DNA is TGTGCCAGCAGTTTATCTACAGGGGCCTACGAGCAGTACTTC. This chain uses TRBV28 with TRBJ2-7; the match to TRBD1 covers 7 bases. Per the germline V gene, CDR1 is MDHEN and CDR2 is SYDVKM. CDR3 length: 14 amino acids. After removal of 1 base from V and 2 bases from J, the junction contained 2 bases not matched to a gene. The complete variable domain, with remaining parts taken from reference TRBV28 and TRBJ2-7, reads DVKVTQSSRYLVKRTGEKVFLECVQDMDHENMFWYRQDPGLGLRLIYFSYDVKMKEKGDIPEGYSVSREKKERFSLILESASTNQTSMYLCASSLSTGAYEQYFGPGTRLTVT.

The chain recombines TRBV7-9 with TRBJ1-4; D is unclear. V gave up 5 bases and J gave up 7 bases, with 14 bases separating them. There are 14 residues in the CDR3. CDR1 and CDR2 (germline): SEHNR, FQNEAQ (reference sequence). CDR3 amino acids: CASSPGYGSEKLFF. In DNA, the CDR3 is TGTGCCAGCAGCCCGGGATATGGGTCTGAAAAACTGTTTTTT.

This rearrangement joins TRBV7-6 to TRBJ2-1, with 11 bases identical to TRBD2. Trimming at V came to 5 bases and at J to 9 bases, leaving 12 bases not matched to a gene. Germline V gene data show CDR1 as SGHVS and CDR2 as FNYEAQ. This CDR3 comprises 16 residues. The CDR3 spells CASSHLAGGRKGEQFF. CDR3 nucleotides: TGTGCCAGCAGCCATCTAGCGGGAGGTCGAAAGGGTGAGCAGTTCTTC.

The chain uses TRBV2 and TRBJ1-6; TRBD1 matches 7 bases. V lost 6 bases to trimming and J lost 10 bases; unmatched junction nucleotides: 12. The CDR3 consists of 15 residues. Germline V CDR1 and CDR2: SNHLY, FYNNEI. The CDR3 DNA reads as TGTGCCAGCAGAGGTAGGGGGACAGACCTATCACCCCTCCACTTT. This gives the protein CASRGRGTDLSPLHF.

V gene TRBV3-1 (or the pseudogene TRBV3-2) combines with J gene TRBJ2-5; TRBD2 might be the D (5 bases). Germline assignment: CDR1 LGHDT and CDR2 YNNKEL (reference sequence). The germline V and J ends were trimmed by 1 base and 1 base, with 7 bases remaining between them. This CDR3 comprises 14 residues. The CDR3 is CASSQVEGQETQYF. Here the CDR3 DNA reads TGTGCCAGCAGCCAAGTTGAGGGCCAAGAGACCCAGTACTTC.

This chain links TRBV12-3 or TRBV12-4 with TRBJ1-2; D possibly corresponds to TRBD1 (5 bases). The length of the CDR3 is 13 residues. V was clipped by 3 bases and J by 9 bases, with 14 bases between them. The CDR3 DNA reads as TGTGCCAGCAGTTTGCTGCAGGGCTCTAGCTACACCTTC. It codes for CASSLLQGSSYTF.

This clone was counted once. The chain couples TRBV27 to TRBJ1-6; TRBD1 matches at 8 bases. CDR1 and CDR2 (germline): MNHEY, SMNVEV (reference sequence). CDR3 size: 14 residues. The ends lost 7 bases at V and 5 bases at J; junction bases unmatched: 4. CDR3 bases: TGTGCCAGCAACCGACAGGGGCATAATTCACCCCTCCACTTT. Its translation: CASNRQGHNSPLHF.

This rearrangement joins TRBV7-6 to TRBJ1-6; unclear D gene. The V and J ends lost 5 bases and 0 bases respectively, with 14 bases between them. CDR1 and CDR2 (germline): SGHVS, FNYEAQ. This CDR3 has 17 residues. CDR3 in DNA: TGTGCCAGCAGCCCGGCTGTCGCGGGCTCCTATAATTCACCCCTCCACTTT. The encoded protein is CASSPAVAGSYNSPLHF. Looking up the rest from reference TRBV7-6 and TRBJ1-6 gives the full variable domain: GAGVSQSPRYKVTKRGQDVALRCDPISGHVSLYWYRQALGQGPEFLTYFNYEAQQDKSGLPNDRFSAERPEGSISTLTIQRTEQRDSAMYRCASSPAVAGSYNSPLHFGNGTRLTVT.

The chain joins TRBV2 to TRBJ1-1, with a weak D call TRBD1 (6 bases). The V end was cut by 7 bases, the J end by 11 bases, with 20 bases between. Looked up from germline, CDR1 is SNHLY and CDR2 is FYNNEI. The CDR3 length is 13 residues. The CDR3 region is CASNLRGSLGAFF. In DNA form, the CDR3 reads TGTGCCAGCAATCTAAGGGGGAGCCTCGGGGCTTTCTTT.

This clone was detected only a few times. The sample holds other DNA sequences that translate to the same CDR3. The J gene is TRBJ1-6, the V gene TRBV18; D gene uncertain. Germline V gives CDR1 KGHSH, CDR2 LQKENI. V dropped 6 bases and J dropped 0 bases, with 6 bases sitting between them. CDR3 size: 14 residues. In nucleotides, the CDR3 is TGTGCCAGCTCGCCGAGCTCCTATAATTCACCCCTCCACTTT. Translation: CASSPSSYNSPLHF.

The CDR3: CASSESLAGGEQYF. In DNA form, the CDR3 reads TGCGCCAGCAGTGAGTCGCTAGCGGGGGGCGAGCAGTACTTC. The chain uses TRBV10-1 and TRBJ2-7; 11 positions agree with TRBD2. The CDR3 is 14 amino acids. CDR1 and CDR2 (germline): WNHNN, SYGVQD (reference sequence). After removal of 0 bases from V and 6 bases from J, the junction contained 1 base not matched to a gene.